At least ten counts were recorded for the clone carrying this T cell receptor (beta chain). These data belong to a study of T cells in Graves' hyperthyroidism and ophthalmopathy. Researchers took RNA transcripts and amplified the TCR beta CDR3 regions from them. HTBI primers were employed in a first-round RT-PCR of the TCR CDR3. From the multiplex PCR reads, TCRdb called clonotypes with MiXCR, one entry per CDR3 protein. The sample records around 200,000 distinct CDR3 sequences, over 15% being singletons. The ends were cut back, 0 bases at V and 4 bases at J, with 9 bases in the middle. Germline V lookup: CDR1 MNHEY, CDR2 SMNVEV (reference sequence). The CDR3 contains 14 residues.

The specimen was blood. The source of this sequence is a woman between 50 and 59 years old with Graves' hyperthyroidism. The J gene is TRBJ1-2, the V gene TRBV27; weak D call: TRBD1 (6 bases). In nucleotides, the CDR3 is TGTGCCAGCAGTTTATCCCCAGGGGTCTATGGCTACACCTTC. Its protein is CASSLSPGVYGYTF.